A single TCR beta chain is shown here with its context. Germline CDR1 LNHNV, CDR2 YYDKDF (reference sequence). The V end lost 6 bases, the J end lost 0 bases, and 14 bases lay between the germline ends. CDR3 length equals 15 residues. A single record per CDR3 protein comes from TCRdb applying MiXCR to the RT-PCR reads. The sample has approximately 720,000 distinct CDR3 sequences, 14% seen once. Sequencing was done on a sample of memory CD4+ T cells from blood. This TCR came from a female donor in good health, serving as a healthy control. The J gene is TRBJ2-5, the V gene TRBV15, with D maybe TRBD2 (6 bases). The CDR3 sequence: CATSTRERNQETQYF. The CDR3 bases are TGTGCCACCAGTACGCGGGAAAGAAACCAAGAGACCCAGTACTTC.